This entry describes one T cell receptor (beta chain). Antigen unknown. This specimen belongs to a study of T cell repertoires in cytomegalovirus infection. In TCRdb, the reads were re-called with MiXCR into one record per CDR3 protein. The sample has some 500,000 distinct CDR3 sequences; 30% to 35% are singletons. CDR1 is LNHDA and CDR2 is SQIVND in the germline V gene (reference sequence). The CDR3 spans 15 residues. V was clipped by 7 bases and J by 2 bases; unmatched bases: 10. This clonotype was obtained from a human donor in good health (CMV status not recorded). Some clones in this sample may be carry-over from other donors' samples. The chain has TRBV19 and TRBJ2-5, with 7 bases lining up with TRBD1. Sample: cultured PBMCs, taken from culture after CMV antigen stimulation. This CDR3 reads CASKDPGQPQETQYF. Here the CDR3 DNA reads TGTGCCAGTAAAGACCCGGGACAGCCGCAAGAGACCCAGTACTTC.